One and the same sample provided the 2 T cell receptor beta chains below, sequenced in a study of cytomegalovirus exposure and HLA in healthy donors. The study ran its PCR with 60 Vbeta and 13 Jbeta primers. Clones were sequenced by immunoSEQ multiplex PCR, and TCRdb holds only the in-frame ones, with some missing. The sample includes 100,000 to 150,000 clones, about two thirds of them seen just once. Sequenced input: PBMCs. Receptors originate from a woman aged 60-75 years in good health and CMV-seropositive.

The V and J genes are TRBV28 and TRBJ1-2, with D unclear. The CDR3 has 14 amino acids. V lost 5 bases to trimming and J lost 2 bases, with 12 bases between them. The germline gives CDR1 MDHEN, CDR2 SYDVKM. CDR3 in DNA: TGTGCCAGCAGTCCTTCGGGGAAGAACTATGGCTACACCTTC. It is translated as CASSPSGKNYGYTF.

With regard to this clone: One end of the junction fails to match germline, which may point to a read error. This sequence joins TRBV7-9 and TRBJ1-1; a possible D gene is TRBD1 (5 bases). CDR1 is SEHNR, CDR2 FQNEAQ, per germline (reference sequence). This CDR3 spans 13 amino acids. CDR3: CSSSLLGATEAFF. The CDR3 coding sequence is TGTTCCAGCAGCTTACTAGGGGCCACTGAAGCTTTCTTT.